This T cell receptor (beta chain) was obtained from a study of blood T cell repertoires in COVID-19. Measured with immunoSEQ multiplex PCR; TCRdb has only the in-frame clones, and not every one. The top ten clones hold 2.5% to 3.5% of a sample with 190,000 or so clones, about 88% of them seen once. This TCR derives from a man aged 40-55 years with active or convalescent COVID-19. Sample: peripheral blood.

CDR3 bases: TGTGCCAGCAGTTTCAGGGGTCATCAAGAGACCCAGTACTTC. This sequence encodes CASSFRGHQETQYF. The rearrangement links TRBV27 to TRBJ2-5, with D maybe TRBD1 (6 bases). The CDR3 has 14 residues. Between the trimmed V and J ends, which lost 3 bases and 2 bases, there was a span of 10 bases. CDR1 and CDR2 (germline): MNHEY, SMNVEV (reference sequence).